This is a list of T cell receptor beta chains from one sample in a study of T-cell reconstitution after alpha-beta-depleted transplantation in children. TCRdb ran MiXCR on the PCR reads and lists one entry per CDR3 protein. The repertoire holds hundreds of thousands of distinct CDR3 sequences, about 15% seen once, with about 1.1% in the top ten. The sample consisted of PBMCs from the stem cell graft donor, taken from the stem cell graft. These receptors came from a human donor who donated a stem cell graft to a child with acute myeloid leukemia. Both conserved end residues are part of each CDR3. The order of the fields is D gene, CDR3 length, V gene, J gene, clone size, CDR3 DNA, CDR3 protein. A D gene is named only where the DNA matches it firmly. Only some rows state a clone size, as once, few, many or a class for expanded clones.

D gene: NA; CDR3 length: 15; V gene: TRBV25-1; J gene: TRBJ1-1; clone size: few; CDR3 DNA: TGTGCCAGCAGGGGACGACAGAAATTGAACACTGAAGCTTTCTTT; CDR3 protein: CASRGRQKLNTEAFF
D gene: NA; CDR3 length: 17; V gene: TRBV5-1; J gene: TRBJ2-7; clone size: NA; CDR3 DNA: TGCGCCAGCAGCTTTGCGGGACCCGGAAATCCCCTCTACGAGCAGTACTTC; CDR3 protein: CASSFAGPGNPLYEQYF
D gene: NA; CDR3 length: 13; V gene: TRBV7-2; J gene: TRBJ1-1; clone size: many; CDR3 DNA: TGTGCCAGCAGCATACGACAGAACACTGAAGCTTTCTTT; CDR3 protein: CASSIRQNTEAFF
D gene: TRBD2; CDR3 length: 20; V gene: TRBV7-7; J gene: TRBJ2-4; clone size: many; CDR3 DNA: TGTGCCAGCAGCTTCGGGACTAGCGGGGGGGTGGATGTTGACAAAAACATTCAGTACTTC; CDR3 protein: CASSFGTSGGVDVDKNIQYF
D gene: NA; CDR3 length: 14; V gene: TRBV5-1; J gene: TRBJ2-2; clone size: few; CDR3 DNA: TGCGCCAGTCACAGTGCGGCGGGCACCGGGGAGCTGTTTTTT; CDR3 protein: CASHSAAGTGELFF
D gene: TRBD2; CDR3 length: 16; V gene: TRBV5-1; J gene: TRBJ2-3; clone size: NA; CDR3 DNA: TGCGCCAGCAGCCCCGGACTAGCGGGGAGCCAGGGTACGCAGTATTTT; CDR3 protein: CASSPGLAGSQGTQYF
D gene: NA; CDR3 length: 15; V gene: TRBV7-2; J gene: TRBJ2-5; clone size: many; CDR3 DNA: TGTGCCAGCAGCTTAGGATCAGGGTGGGAAGAGACCCAGTACTTC; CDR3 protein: CASSLGSGWEETQYF
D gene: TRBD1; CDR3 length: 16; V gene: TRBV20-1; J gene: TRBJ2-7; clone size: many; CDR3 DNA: TGCAGTGCTACAGGACTTTCTTCGGACAGGGACCCCGAGCAGTACTTC; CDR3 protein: CSATGLSSDRDPEQYF
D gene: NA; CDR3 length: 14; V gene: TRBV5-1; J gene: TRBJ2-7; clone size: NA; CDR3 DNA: TGCGCCAGCAGCCCAGAGGACAGATCCTACGAGCAGTACTTC; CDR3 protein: CASSPEDRSYEQYF
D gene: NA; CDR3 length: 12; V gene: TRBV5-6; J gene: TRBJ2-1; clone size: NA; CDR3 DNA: TGTACCAGCAGCTTGGGAGACACTGAGCAGTTCTTC; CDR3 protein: CTSSLGDTEQFF
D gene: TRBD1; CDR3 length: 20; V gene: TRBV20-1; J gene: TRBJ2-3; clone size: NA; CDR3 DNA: TGCAGTGCTAGAGACGTTTTCGGACAGGGGGTGGATGGTGGCACAGATACGCAGTATTTT; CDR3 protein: CSARDVFGQGVDGGTDTQYF
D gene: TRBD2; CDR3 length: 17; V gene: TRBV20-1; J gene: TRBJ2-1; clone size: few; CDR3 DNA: TGCAGTGCTAGAGATCCACGGGGGGGCCCTATATACAATGAGCAGTTCTTC; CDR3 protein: CSARDPRGGPIYNEQFF
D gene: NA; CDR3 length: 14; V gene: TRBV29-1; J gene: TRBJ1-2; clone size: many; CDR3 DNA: TGCAGCGTTGGTACAGGGTTAGCTAACTATGGCTACACCTTC; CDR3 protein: CSVGTGLANYGYTF
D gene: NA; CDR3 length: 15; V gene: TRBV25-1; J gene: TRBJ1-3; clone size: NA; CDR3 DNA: TGTGCCAGCAGTGAAAGGCGCAGCTCTGGAAACACCATATATTTT; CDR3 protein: CASSERRSSGNTIYF
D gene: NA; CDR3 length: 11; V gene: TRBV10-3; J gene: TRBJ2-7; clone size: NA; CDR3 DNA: TGTGCCTCGGGATCGTTCTACGAGCAGTACTTC; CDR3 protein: CASGSFYEQYF
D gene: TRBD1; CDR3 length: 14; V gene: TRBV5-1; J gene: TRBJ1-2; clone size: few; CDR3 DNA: TGCGCCAGCAGCTTACTCGACAGGGAATATGGCTACACCTTC; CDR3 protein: CASSLLDREYGYTF
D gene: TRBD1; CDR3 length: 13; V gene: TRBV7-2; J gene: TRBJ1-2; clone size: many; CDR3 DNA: TGTGCCAGCACCCGGGACAGGGGCTTCGGCTACACCTTC; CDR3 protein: CASTRDRGFGYTF
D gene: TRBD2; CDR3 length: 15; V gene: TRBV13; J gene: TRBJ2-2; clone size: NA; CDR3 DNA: TGTGCCAGCAGCTTGGGGGGGACCCCCACCGGGGAGCTGTTTTTT; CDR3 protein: CASSLGGTPTGELFF
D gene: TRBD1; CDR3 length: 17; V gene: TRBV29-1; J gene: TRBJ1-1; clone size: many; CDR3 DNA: TGCAGCGTTGTCAACTACAGGGGATTGGGAATGAACACTGAAGCTTTCTTT; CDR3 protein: CSVVNYRGLGMNTEAFF
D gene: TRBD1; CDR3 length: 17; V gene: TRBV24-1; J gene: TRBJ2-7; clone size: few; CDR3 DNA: TGTGCCACCAGACCCTCGCCGGGACAGGGATTCCCCTACGAGCAGTACTTC; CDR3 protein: CATRPSPGQGFPYEQYF
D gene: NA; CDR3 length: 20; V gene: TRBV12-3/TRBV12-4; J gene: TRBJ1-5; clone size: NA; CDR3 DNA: TGTGCCAGCAGTGAAACAGGGAGAACAATCCGAACCTATAGCAATCAGCCCCAGCATTTT; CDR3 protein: CASSETGRTIRTYSNQPQHF
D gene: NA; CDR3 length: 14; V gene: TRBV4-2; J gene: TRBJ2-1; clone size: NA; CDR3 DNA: TGTGCCAGCAGCCAAGATGACGGAGACAATGAGCAGTTCTTC; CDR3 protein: CASSQDDGDNEQFF
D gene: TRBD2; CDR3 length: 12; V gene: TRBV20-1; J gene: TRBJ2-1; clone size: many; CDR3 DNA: TGCAGTGCTCCGGGACTAGCGGTTGAGCAGTTCTTC; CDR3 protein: CSAPGLAVEQFF
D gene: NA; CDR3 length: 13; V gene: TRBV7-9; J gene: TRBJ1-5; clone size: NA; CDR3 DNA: TGTGCCAGCAGCTTTACCAGCAATCAGCCCCAGCATTTT; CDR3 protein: CASSFTSNQPQHF
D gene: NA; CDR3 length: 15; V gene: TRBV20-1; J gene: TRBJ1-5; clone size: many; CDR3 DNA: TGCAGTGCTTTTACAGGCCTCTATAGCAATCAGCCCCAGCATTTT; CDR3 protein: CSAFTGLYSNQPQHF
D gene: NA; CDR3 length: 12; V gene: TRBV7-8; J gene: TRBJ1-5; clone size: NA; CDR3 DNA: TGTGCCAGCAGCCACACGTTGCAGCCCCAGCATTTT; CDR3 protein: CASSHTLQPQHF
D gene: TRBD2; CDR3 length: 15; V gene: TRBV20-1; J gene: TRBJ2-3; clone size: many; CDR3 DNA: TGCAGTGCTAGAGATAGCGGGGGGGCAACAGATACGCAGTATTTT; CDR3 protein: CSARDSGGATDTQYF
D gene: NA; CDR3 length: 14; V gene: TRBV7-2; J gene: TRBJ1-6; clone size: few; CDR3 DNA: TGTGCCAGCAGCTTCGGGGGAGTTGGTTCACCCCTCCACTTT; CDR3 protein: CASSFGGVGSPLHF
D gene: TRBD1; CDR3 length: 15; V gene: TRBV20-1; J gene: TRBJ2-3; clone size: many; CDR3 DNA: TGCAGTGCTACCCCTGGACAGGGGAGCACAGATACGCAGTATTTT; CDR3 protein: CSATPGQGSTDTQYF
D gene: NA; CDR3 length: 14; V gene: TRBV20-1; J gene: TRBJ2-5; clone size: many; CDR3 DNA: TGCAGTGCTAGTGCGGACATTGAGGGGGAGACCCAGTACTTC; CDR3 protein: CSASADIEGETQYF
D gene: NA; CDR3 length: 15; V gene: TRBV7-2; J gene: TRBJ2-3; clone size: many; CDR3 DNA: TGTGCCAGCAGCTTAGTAGGACTGGACACAGATACGCAGTATTTT; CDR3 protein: CASSLVGLDTDTQYF
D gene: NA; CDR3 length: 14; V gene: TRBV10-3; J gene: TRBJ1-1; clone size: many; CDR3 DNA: TGTGCCATCAGTGACTGGACAGCAAACACTGAAGCTTTCTTT; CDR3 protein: CAISDWTANTEAFF
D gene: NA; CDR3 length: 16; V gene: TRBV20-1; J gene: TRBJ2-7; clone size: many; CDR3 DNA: TGCAGTGCTAGAGATCGATTGGACGCCCCGCTTTACGAGCAGTACTTC; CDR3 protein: CSARDRLDAPLYEQYF
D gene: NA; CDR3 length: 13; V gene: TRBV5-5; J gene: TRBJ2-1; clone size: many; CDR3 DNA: TGTGCCAGCAGCTTTAGGGGAAACAATGAGCAGTTCTTC; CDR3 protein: CASSFRGNNEQFF
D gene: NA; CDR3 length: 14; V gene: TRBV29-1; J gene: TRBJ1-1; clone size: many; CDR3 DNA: TGCAGCGTTGCAGTAGGACAGCCGAACACTGAAGCTTTCTTT; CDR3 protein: CSVAVGQPNTEAFF
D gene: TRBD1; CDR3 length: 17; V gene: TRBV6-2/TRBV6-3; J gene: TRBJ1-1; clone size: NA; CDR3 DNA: TGTGCCAGCAGTTACCATCACGGACAGGGGGCTGATACTGAAGCTTTCTTT; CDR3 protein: CASSYHHGQGADTEAFF
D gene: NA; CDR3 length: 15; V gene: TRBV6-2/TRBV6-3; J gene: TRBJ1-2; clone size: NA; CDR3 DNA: TGTGCCAGCAGTTACGATGGGGGTTCAGAGGCTGGCTACACCTTC; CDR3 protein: CASSYDGGSEAGYTF
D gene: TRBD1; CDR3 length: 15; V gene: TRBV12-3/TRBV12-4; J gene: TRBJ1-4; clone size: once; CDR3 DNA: TGTGCCAGCAGTTCCCCGGACAGGGGTAATGAAAAACTGTTTTTT; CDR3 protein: CASSSPDRGNEKLFF
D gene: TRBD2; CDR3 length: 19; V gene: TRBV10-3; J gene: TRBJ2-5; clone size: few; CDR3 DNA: TGTGCCATCAGTGACCCCGGGACTAGCGGGGGGCATGTACAAGAGACCCAGTACTTC; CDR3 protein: CAISDPGTSGGHVQETQYF
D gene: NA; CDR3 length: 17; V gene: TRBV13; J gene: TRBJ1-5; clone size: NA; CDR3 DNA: TGTGCCAGCAGCCAAGCAGCGGGGGCAGGAGGTACCCAGCCCCAGCATTTT; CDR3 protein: CASSQAAGAGGTQPQHF
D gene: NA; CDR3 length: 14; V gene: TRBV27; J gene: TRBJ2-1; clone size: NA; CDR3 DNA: TGTGCCAGCATGGATGGCCCCCGAAGGAATGAGCAGTTCTTC; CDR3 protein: CASMDGPRRNEQFF
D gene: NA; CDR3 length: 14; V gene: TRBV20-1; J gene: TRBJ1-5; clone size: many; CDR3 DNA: TGCAGTTCACCTCCGGGTACAAACAATCAGCCCCAGCATTTT; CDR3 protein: CSSPPGTNNQPQHF
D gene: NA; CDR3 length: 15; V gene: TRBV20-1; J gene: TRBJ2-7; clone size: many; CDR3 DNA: TGCAGTGCTAGAGGCGTTAATGGGCAGGGGACCGAGCAGTACTTC; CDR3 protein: CSARGVNGQGTEQYF
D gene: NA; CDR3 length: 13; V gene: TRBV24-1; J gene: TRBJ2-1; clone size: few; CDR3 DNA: TGTGCCACCAGTGGAACTAGCAGGAATGAGCAGTTCTTC; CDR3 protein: CATSGTSRNEQFF
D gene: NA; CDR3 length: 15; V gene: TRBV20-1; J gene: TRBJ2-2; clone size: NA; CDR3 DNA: TGCAGTGCTAGAGTGGCGGGTACCAACACCGGGGAGCTGTTTTTT; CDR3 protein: CSARVAGTNTGELFF
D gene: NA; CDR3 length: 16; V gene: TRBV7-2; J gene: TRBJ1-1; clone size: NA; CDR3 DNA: TGTGCCAGCAGACCCGAGGGTGGACACACGAACACTGAAGCTTTCTTT; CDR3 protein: CASRPEGGHTNTEAFF
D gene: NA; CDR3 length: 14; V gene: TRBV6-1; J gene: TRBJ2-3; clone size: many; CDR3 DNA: TGTGCCAGCAGTGAACCCGGTTACACAGATACGCAGTATTTT; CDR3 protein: CASSEPGYTDTQYF
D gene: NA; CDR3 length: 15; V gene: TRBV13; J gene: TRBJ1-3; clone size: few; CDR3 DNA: TGTGCCAGCAGCTACCTGGGCGGGTCTGGAAACACCATATATTTT; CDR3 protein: CASSYLGGSGNTIYF
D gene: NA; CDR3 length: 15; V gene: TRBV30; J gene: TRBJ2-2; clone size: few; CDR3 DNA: TGTGCCTGGACCTCCTGGGACGCGAACACCGGGGAGCTGTTTTTT; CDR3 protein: CAWTSWDANTGELFF
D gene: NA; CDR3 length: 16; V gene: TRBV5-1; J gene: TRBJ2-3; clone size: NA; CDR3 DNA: TGCGCCAGCAGCGTCCTCCCTGGACAGATCACAGATACGCAGTATTTT; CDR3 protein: CASSVLPGQITDTQYF
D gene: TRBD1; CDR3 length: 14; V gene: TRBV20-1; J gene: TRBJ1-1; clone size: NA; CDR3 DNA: TGCAGTGCTAGTGCCAGGGGGGCGAACACTGAAGCTTTCTTT; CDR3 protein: CSASARGANTEAFF
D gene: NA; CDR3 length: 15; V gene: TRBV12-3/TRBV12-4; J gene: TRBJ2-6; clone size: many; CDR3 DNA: TGTGCCAGCAGTTTCGGAGGGCTCGGGGCCAACGTCCTGACTTTC; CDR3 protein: CASSFGGLGANVLTF
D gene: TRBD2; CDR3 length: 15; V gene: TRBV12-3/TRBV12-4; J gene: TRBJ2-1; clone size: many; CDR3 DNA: TGTGCCAGCAGTTTAAGAGCGGGGGGGGCCCGTGAGCAGTTCTTC; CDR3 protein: CASSLRAGGAREQFF
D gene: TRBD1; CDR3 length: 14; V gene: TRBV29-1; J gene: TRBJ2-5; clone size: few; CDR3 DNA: TGCAGCGTGGGGCACAGGGGGCCCCAAGAGACCCAGTACTTC; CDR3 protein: CSVGHRGPQETQYF
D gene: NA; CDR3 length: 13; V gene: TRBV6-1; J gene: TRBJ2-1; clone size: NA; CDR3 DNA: TGTGCCGGCACCGGGACCTCTCTTAATGAGCAGTTCTTC; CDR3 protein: CAGTGTSLNEQFF
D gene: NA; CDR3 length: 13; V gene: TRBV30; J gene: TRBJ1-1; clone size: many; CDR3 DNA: TGTGCCTGGAGTTTTAACCCGAACACTGAAGCTTTCTTT; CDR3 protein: CAWSFNPNTEAFF
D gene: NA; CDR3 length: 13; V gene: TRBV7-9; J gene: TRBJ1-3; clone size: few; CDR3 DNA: TGTGCCAGCAGCCCCCCTCGTGACTCAACCATATATTTT; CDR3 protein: CASSPPRDSTIYF